Following are 8 T cell receptor beta chains from one sample sequenced in a study of cytotoxic CD8 clonotypes in ibrutinib-treated CLL. Sequenced by immunoSEQ multiplex PCR; TCRdb stores in-frame clones only, minus some. The table has approximately 26,000 clones, roughly 85% seen once. Material: PBMCs, obtained after 24 months of ibrutinib treatment. These receptors were collected from a human donor with chronic lymphocytic leukemia.

CDR3 sequence reads: CASSQDSTGLNYGYTF. In DNA form, the CDR3 reads TGTGCCAGCAGCCAAGATTCGACAGGGCTCAACTATGGCTACACCTTC. The gene calls are TRBV4-2 and TRBJ1-2, with 7 bases lining up with TRBD1. The V and J ends lost 0 bases and 2 bases, in that order; junction bases with no gene match: 6. The germline CDR1 and CDR2 sequences are LGHNA and YNFKEQ. The CDR3 spans 16 residues.

The chain links TRBV15 to TRBJ2-7; D call uncertain. The CDR3 has 14 amino acids. Trimming took 4 bases from V and 0 from J, leaving 10 bases between them. Germline assignment: CDR1 LNHNV and CDR2 YYDKDF (reference sequence). This CDR3 is CATSKNKFSYEQYF. DNA of the CDR3: TGTGCCACCAGCAAGAACAAATTCTCCTACGAGCAGTACTTC.

The chain recombines TRBV6-6 with TRBJ2-7, with TRBD1 as a possible D gene (6 bases). Germline-derived CDR1 and CDR2 are MNHNY and SVGAGI (reference sequence). The CDR3 covers 16 residues. V gave up 0 bases and J gave up 3 bases, with 15 bases separating them. The CDR3 bases are TGTGCCAGCAGTTACTCGGTAGGCAGGGGCGGCTACGAGCAGTACTTC. Amino acids: CASSYSVGRGGYEQYF.

This sequence joins TRBV5-6 and TRBJ1-5; the D gene is possibly TRBD1 (6 bases). Germline loops: CDR1 SGHDT, CDR2 YYEEEE. V was shortened by 4 bases and J by 4 bases, with 15 bases between the two germline ends. This CDR3 comprises 15 residues. CDR3: CASSLGLDRNQPQHF. As DNA, the CDR3 is TGTGCCAGCAGCCTTGGTCTGGACAGAAATCAGCCCCAGCATTTT.

On this clone itself: The same CDR3 also results from other DNA sequences found in this sample. The chain joins TRBV28 to TRBJ2-4, with 10 bases matching TRBD1. The CDR3 has 17 amino acids. CDR1 MDHEN and CDR2 SYDVKM come from the germline V gene. V shed 2 bases, J shed 1 base, and the junction held 5 bases outside the gene matches. Here the CDR3 DNA reads TGTGCCAGCAGTTTAGGGACAGGGGTCGGGGCCAAAAACATTCAGTACTTC. Translating it yields CASSLGTGVGAKNIQYF.

The chain employs TRBV19 and TRBJ2-2; 7 bases are a match to TRBD2. J was trimmed by 6 bases and V by 8 bases; bases with no gene match: 9. CDR3 length equals 14 residues. Germline CDR1 is LNHDA and CDR2 is SQIVND (reference sequence). In DNA form, the CDR3 reads TGTGCCAGTGCCGGGACTACCCCACCCGGGGAGCTGTTTTTT. Its translation is CASAGTTPPGELFF.

CDR3 sequence (DNA): TGTGCCAGCACTCCGACAGGGGGTAACACTGAAGCTTTCTTT. Its protein is CASTPTGGNTEAFF. V gene TRBV6-5 combines with J gene TRBJ1-1; 9 bases line up with TRBD1. The CDR3 totals 14 residues. Unmatched junction bases numbered 5, after V lost 7 bases and J lost 2 bases. The germline V gene encodes CDR1 MNHEY and CDR2 SVGAGI.

CDR3 sequence: CASSPGQGAVGATEAFF. The CDR3 DNA is TGTGCCAGCTCACCGGGACAGGGGGCGGTTGGCGCCACTGAAGCTTTCTTT. This chain joins TRBV18 and TRBJ1-1; 12 nucleotides match TRBD1. CDR1 KGHSH and CDR2 LQKENI come from the germline V gene. The V segment lost 3 bases and the J segment 4 bases; nucleotides outside the gene matches: 9. The CDR3 sequence is 17 residues long.